The clone carrying this TCR beta chain was observed at least ten times. These data originate in a study of T cells in Graves' hyperthyroidism and ophthalmopathy. About the research overall: The initial diagnosis was the point when peripheral blood was collected, ahead of any treatment.

Per the germline V gene, CDR1 is SGHDN and CDR2 is FVKESK. Trimming removed 2 bases from V and 1 base from J; junction bases left unmatched: 7. The CDR3 contains 19 residues. The cohort's ophthalmopathy patients, a group with duration under 3 months, had a Clinical Activity Score of at least 3 and a NOSPECS grade of at least 4. In making diagnoses, clinical symptoms, serum thyroxine and TRAb, thyroid ultrasound and orbital computed tomography were all used. Amplified regions were TCR beta CDR3 sequences from RNA transcripts. First-round RT-PCR targeting the TCR CDR3 was performed with the HTBI primer set. Each CDR3 protein gets one entry after TCRdb re-called the multiplex PCR reads with MiXCR. The sample has about 59,000 distinct CDR3 sequences, roughly 58% seen once.

The specimen sequenced was blood. This sequence originates from a woman in her sixties or seventies with Graves' ophthalmopathy. The V and J genes are TRBV14 and TRBJ2-1, with 14 positions matching TRBD2. Written as DNA, the CDR3 is TGTGCCAGCAGCCAACCGGGACTAGCGGGAGATTATTCCTACAATGAGCAGTTCTTC. Encoded protein: CASSQPGLAGDYSYNEQFF. Full variable domain (rest looked up from reference TRBV14 and TRBJ2-1): EAGVTQFPSHSVIEKGQTVTLRCDPISGHDNLYWYRRVMGKEIKFLLHFVKESKQDESGMPNNRFLAERTGGTYSTLKVQPAELEDSGVYFCASSQPGLAGDYSYNEQFFGPGTRLTVL.